The rows below give T cell receptor beta chains drawn from one sample of a study of response to subunit inactivated influenza vaccine. TCRdb redid the calling of the RT-PCR reads with MiXCR, one entry per CDR3 protein. Among hundreds of thousands of distinct CDR3 sequences listed, approximately 15% were seen once. Material: PBMCs from blood, obtained 14 to 15 days before vaccination. The source is a man aged 45-65 years who received an inactivated influenza vaccine. The CDR3 runs from the conserved cysteine through the conserved F or W. Each record gives: clone size, D gene, CDR3 length, V gene, CDR3 protein. A D gene is named only where the DNA matches it firmly. Some rows mark clone size as missing; the rest say once, few, many or name a class of expanded clone.

few,.,11,TRBV6-5,CASTEWETQYF
many,.,15,TRBV6-5,CASSWRKTYTGELFF
.,.,16,TRBV6-5,CASSYSEVYGTDTQYF
few,.,15,TRBV7-9,CASSFDRAGYEKLFF
many,.,15,TRBV16,CASNRFDRPGNTIYF
few,TRBD1,15,TRBV27,CASSSAGGGNEKLFF
.,.,16,TRBV20-1,CSARDGRDHIADTQYF
.,TRBD2,21,TRBV4-1,CASSQEPDGLAGEPNTGELFF
few,TRBD1,15,TRBV5-1,CASSYWDRDDNEQFF
.,.,14,TRBV2,CASSEGGAGEKLFF
few,.,13,TRBV29-1,CSVGLDKTYEQYF
.,.,12,TRBV29-1,CSALSLNTEAFF
many,.,15,TRBV15,CATSVRQATNEKLFF
few,.,14,TRBV28,CASTGGSPREKLFF
.,.,14,TRBV7-2,CASRPSGTNTEAFF
.,.,15,TRBV28,CASSAEAYMNTEAFF
.,.,13,TRBV20-1,CSATPGAPYEQYF
few,.,15,TRBV20-1,CSAQQTGHRRETQYF
few,TRBD1,17,TRBV6-2/TRBV6-3,CASSPGTGTVGGEKLFF
few,.,13,TRBV6-6,CASNTRGNTEAFF
.,.,15,TRBV30,CAWSVQGLMAGELFF
few,TRBD2,15,TRBV7-3,CASSSGPAGYNEQFF
.,.,15,TRBV7-9,CASSLAAGYIDTQYF
.,.,13,TRBV12-3/TRBV12-4,CASPRDSGNTIYF
.,TRBD2,17,TRBV5-1,CASSLSLAGGPQETQYF
few,.,13,TRBV7-9,CAGSLEGYNEQFF
.,TRBD1,16,TRBV20-1,CSADSGTGVAKNIQYF
few,TRBD1,14,TRBV12-3/TRBV12-4,CASNPGTGRLIQYF
few,TRBD2,18,TRBV20-1,CSATGLAGVSGYTDTQYF
.,TRBD2,17,TRBV3-1,CASSPAGGGWTYNEQFF
.,.,15,TRBV7-2,CASSLVVGVGYGYTF
.,TRBD1,15,TRBV6-1,CASSQRVGTGEAQYF
.,.,14,TRBV5-5,CASSARGMADTQYF
many,TRBD2,17,TRBV15,CATSRDLMTSGRNEQFF
.,TRBD2,16,TRBV20-1,CSARGGAGGNTGELFF
.,.,14,TRBV7-8,CASSLVRAGETQYF
.,.,12,TRBV10-2,CASSGWPYEQYF
.,.,14,TRBV20-1,CSASVLGQLEKLFF
few,.,12,TRBV28,CASSLLLQPQHF
.,TRBD1,14,TRBV3-1,CASTQGTENSPLHF
.,TRBD1,13,TRBV29-1,CSVGQGGNYGYTF
.,.,13,TRBV29-1,CSVTGRFLETQYF
few,.,14,TRBV14,CASSRNSGTGELFF
.,.,14,TRBV10-3,CAISGQSSYNEQFF
.,.,13,TRBV21-1,CASSKVGENEAFF
few,.,14,TRBV5-1,CASSLAFEGETQYF
few,TRBD2,17,TRBV20-1,CSARVTSGSVSYNEQFF